This TCR beta chain appears in the sequencing data of a study of PD-1 blockade in mismatch repair-deficient tumors. Study context: Enrolled about 2013-2016, patients had progressing, pretreated mismatch repair-deficient cancers of around 12 types.

All patients were mismatch repair deficient, assessed by either PCR or immunohistochemistry. V lost 5 bases, J lost 4 bases, and 17 bases lay in between. This CDR3 contains 15 residues. The germline gives CDR1 MDHEN, CDR2 SYDVKM. Sequencing used immunoSEQ multiplex PCR; TCRdb keeps in-frame clones, though not all of them. Among about 40,000 clones listed, approximately 81% were seen once. The sequence was collected from an adult with mismatch repair-deficient cancer. The rearrangement links TRBV28 to TRBJ1-2, with D tentatively TRBD1 (5 bases). The source material was peripheral blood, sampled 76 weeks after starting pembrolizumab. In nucleotides, the CDR3 is TGTGCCAGCAGTCCCCACGGGGACGGTGGCTATGGCTACACCTTC. Amino acids: CASSPHGDGGYGYTF.